Presented here are 18 T cell receptor beta chains from one specimen sequenced in a study of blood T cell repertoires in COVID-19. Using immunoSEQ multiplex PCR, the repertoire was profiled, and TCRdb retains in-frame clones only, with some absent. This table has around 220,000 clones, almost 90% appearing once. Sequencing was performed on PBMCs or T cells enriched from blood (not recorded which). All receptors come from a young man who had been exposed to COVID-19.

V and J are TRBV19 and TRBJ1-2; weak D call: TRBD1 (5 bases). V dropped 6 bases and J dropped 0 bases, with 11 bases sitting between them. The CDR3 is made up of 14 amino acids. CDR1 and CDR2 from the germline V gene are LNHDA and SQIVND (reference sequence). CDR3 sequence: CASSAGWANYGYTF. DNA of the CDR3: TGTGCCAGTAGCGCAGGGTGGGCTAACTATGGCTACACCTTC. Full variable domain (rest looked up from reference TRBV19 and TRBJ1-2): DGGITQSPKYLFRKEGQNVTLSCEQNLNHDAMYWYRQDPGQGLRLIYYSQIVNDFQKGDIAEGYSVSREKKESFPLTVTSAQKNPTAFYLCASSAGWANYGYTFGSGTRLTVV.

This sequence joins TRBV30 and TRBJ1-1, with a weak D call TRBD1 (5 bases). V lost 2 bases and J lost 12, with 22 bases in between. The germline V gene encodes CDR1 GTSNPN and CDR2 SVGIG (reference sequence). The CDR3 contains 14 residues. The chain's CDR3 is CAWSPGLAGEPPFF. CDR3 in DNA: TGTGCCTGGAGTCCGGGACTAGCAGGAGAGCCACCTTTCTTT.

The CDR3 nucleotides are TGTGCCAGCAGCCCCCGACAAAATTCACCCCTCCACTTT. It yields the protein CASSPRQNSPLHF. J is TRBJ1-6 and V is TRBV9, with unresolved D. The V and J ends lost 4 bases and 7 bases respectively, with 9 bases between them. From germline, CDR1 is SGDLS and CDR2 YYNGEE. The CDR3 is 13 amino acids.

The V call is TRBV7-9, the J call TRBJ1-3; D not certain. The CDR3 is 13 residues long. CDR1 and CDR2 (germline): SEHNR, FQNEAQ (reference sequence). Trimming pared 2 bases from V and 2 bases from J, leaving 4 bases between. CDR3: CASSLRTGNTIYF. CDR3 bases: TGTGCCAGCAGCTTACGTACTGGAAACACCATATATTTT.

Comments on this clone: The junction departs from the called germline gene at one end, perhaps through a read error. V is TRBV5-1 and J is TRBJ1-2; possible D gene TRBD1, 5 bases. This CDR3 spans 14 amino acids. The V gene's germline CDR1 is SGHRS and CDR2 YFSETQ. CDR3 protein: CATSGGEGSYGYTF. In nucleotides, the CDR3 is TGCGCCACCAGCGGTGGGGAGGGGAGCTATGGCTACACCTTC.

The gene calls are TRBV29-1 and TRBJ1-1; TRBD1 might be the D (6 bases). This CDR3 has 13 residues. V gave up 3 bases and J gave up 1 base, with 9 bases separating them. The germline V gene has CDR1 SQVTM and CDR2 ANQGSEA. The CDR3 DNA sequence: TGCAGCGTTGACCCGACAGGGAACACTGAAGCTTTCTTT. This codes for CSVDPTGNTEAFF.

The chain joins TRBV5-1 to TRBJ1-1; TRBD1 matches 9 bases. This CDR3 comprises 14 residues. J lost 5 bases, V lost 4 bases, and 6 bases had no gene match. The germline V gene encodes CDR1 SGHRS and CDR2 YFSETQ. In DNA, the CDR3 is TGCGCCAGCAGCCAACAGGGGGCGGGTACTGAAGCTTTCTTT. Protein: CASSQQGAGTEAFF.

The chain carries TRBV7-2 and TRBJ2-5, with 16 nucleotides matching TRBD2. Germline loops: CDR1 SGHTA, CDR2 FQGNSA. J was trimmed by 3 bases and V by 8 bases; bases with no gene match: 6. This CDR3 is built from 16 residues. The CDR3 spells CASAGLAGGLEETQYF. CDR3 coding DNA: TGTGCCAGCGCGGGACTAGCGGGGGGGCTTGAAGAGACCCAGTACTTC.

This clone was detected once. The gene calls are TRBV24-1 and TRBJ1-4; D not certain. The CDR3 is made up of 17 amino acids. The V and J ends lost 4 bases and 7 bases respectively, with 21 bases between them. Germline V lookup: CDR1 KGHDR, CDR2 SFDVKD. As DNA, the CDR3 is TGTGCCACCAGTGAACTCACGCGGGGATTTGAGAGTGAAAAACTGTTTTTT. Its protein product is CATSELTRGFESEKLFF.

The rearrangement joins TRBV29-1 to TRBJ2-3; 9 nucleotides align to TRBD2. The CDR3 sequence is 15 residues long. Looked up from germline, CDR1 is SQVTM and CDR2 is ANQGSEA. J gave up 2 bases and V 5 bases, and 8 bases lay outside the gene matches. The CDR3 coding sequence is TGCAGCGTTACCTTAGCGGGGGACTCCACAGATACGCAGTATTTT. Translating it yields CSVTLAGDSTDTQYF.

This clone was recorded once. This chain links TRBV5-4 with TRBJ2-3; 11 nucleotides line up with TRBD2. Germline V gene sequence: CDR1 SGHNT, CDR2 YYREEE (reference sequence). Losses at the gene ends were 1 base for V and 5 bases for J; bases not matched to a gene: 12. The CDR3 is made up of 18 amino acids. CDR3 loop: CASSLQLLTSGAVDTQYF. Here the CDR3 DNA reads TGTGCCAGCAGCTTGCAGTTACTGACTAGCGGGGCGGTAGATACGCAGTATTTT. The entire variable domain, with the rest obtained from reference TRBV5-4 and TRBJ2-3, is as follows: ETGVTQSPTHLIKTRGQQVTLRCSSQSGHNTVSWYQQALGQGPQFIFQYYREEENGRGNFPPRFSGLQFPNYSSELNVNALELDDSALYLCASSLQLLTSGAVDTQYFGPGTRLTVL.

CDR3 in DNA: TGTGCCAGCAGCACAGCCCCAGGGGTCGGTGGAAACACCATATATTTT. Translating it yields CASSTAPGVGGNTIYF. The genes are TRBV9 and TRBJ1-3, with D tentatively TRBD1 (6 bases). The CDR3 has 16 amino acids. Germline CDR1 reads SGDLS; CDR2 reads YYNGEE. V lost 4 bases and J lost 3, with 17 bases in between.

The rearrangement joins TRBV29-1 to TRBJ2-1, with a tentative D call TRBD1 (8 bases). The V gene's germline CDR1 is SQVTM and CDR2 ANQGSEA. Trimming took off 7 bases at V and 8 bases at J, with 18 bases between the two ends. CDR3 size: 13 residues. CDR3 DNA: TGCAGCGGCGACAGGGGAGGGTCGGATGAGCAGTTCTTC. The encoded protein is CSGDRGGSDEQFF.

The chain links TRBV5-5 to TRBJ2-3, with TRBD1 matching over 11 bases. The germline CDR1 and CDR2 sequences are SGHKS and YYEKEE (reference sequence). The ends lost 2 bases at V and 4 bases at J; junction bases unmatched: 3. This CDR3 region has 15 residues. The CDR3 sequence is CASSLVGQGADTQYF. The DNA of the CDR3 is TGTGCCAGCAGCTTAGTGGGACAGGGGGCAGATACGCAGTATTTT.

The chain employs TRBV5-1 and TRBJ2-1; 12 nucleotides line up with TRBD2. Germline loops: CDR1 SGHRS, CDR2 YFSETQ. V was clipped by 3 bases and J by 9 bases; unmatched bases: 10. The length of the CDR3 is 16 residues. The CDR3 loop reads CASSSSTGLAGIEQFF. Written as DNA, the CDR3 is TGCGCCAGCAGCTCTTCCACGGGACTAGCGGGTATTGAGCAGTTCTTC.

This chain uses TRBV30 with TRBJ1-1, with 11 nucleotides matching TRBD1. The V gene end was trimmed by 8 bases and the J gene end by 4 bases; junction bases not matched to a gene: 3. The CDR3 runs to 12 residues. Germline assignment: CDR1 GTSNPN and CDR2 SVGIG (reference sequence). In DNA, the CDR3 is TGTGCCGGACAGGGGGCCGGCACTGAAGCTTTCTTT. It codes for CAGQGAGTEAFF. The whole variable domain, filled in from reference TRBV30 and TRBJ1-1, reads SQTIHQWPATLVQPVGSPLSLECTVEGTSNPNLYWYRQAAGRGLQLLFYSVGIGQISSEVPQNLSASRPQDRQFILSSKKLLLSDSGFYLCAGQGAGTEAFFGQGTRLTVV.

The chain links TRBV5-6 to TRBJ2-3, with 9 bases that match TRBD2. V lost 5 bases and J lost 1; bases outside the gene matches: 8. Per germline, CDR1 SGHDT and CDR2 YYEEEE. CDR3 size: 16 residues. The CDR3 protein is CASSLHAGGRTDTQYF. Written as DNA, the CDR3 is TGTGCCAGCAGTCTCCACGCGGGGGGGCGCACAGATACGCAGTATTTT.

The chain carries TRBV11-2 and TRBJ1-5; D remains unclear. The V end was cut by 5 bases, the J end by 10 bases, with 24 bases between. The CDR3 is made up of 16 amino acids. The germline V gene has CDR1 SGHAT and CDR2 FQNNGV. For the CDR3, the DNA is TGTGCCAGCAGCCAAACTGGCATGGGAGGAGGTGGCCCCCAGCATTTT. This codes for CASSQTGMGGGGPQHF.